This T cell receptor beta chain comes out of a study of CD8 T cells in ankylosing spondylitis. Via MiXCR, TCRdb re-called the 5' RACE reads, giving one row per CDR3 protein. The sample carries about 64,000 distinct CDR3 sequences, over 5% recorded once. This clonotype has a count of ten or more. Material for sequencing was synovial fluid, either unsorted or a sorted T cell fraction (not recorded which). The receptor was isolated from a male donor with ankylosing spondylitis.

The CDR3 DNA sequence: TGTGCCAGCAGTTCACCTCAGGACAGTCACACCTCTGGGGCCAACGTCCTGACTTTC. Protein: CASSSPQDSHTSGANVLTF. V and J are TRBV12-3 or TRBV12-4 and TRBJ2-6; D possibly corresponds to TRBD1 (6 bases). The ends were cut back, 4 bases at V and 0 bases at J, with 19 bases in the middle. The CDR3 has 19 amino acids.